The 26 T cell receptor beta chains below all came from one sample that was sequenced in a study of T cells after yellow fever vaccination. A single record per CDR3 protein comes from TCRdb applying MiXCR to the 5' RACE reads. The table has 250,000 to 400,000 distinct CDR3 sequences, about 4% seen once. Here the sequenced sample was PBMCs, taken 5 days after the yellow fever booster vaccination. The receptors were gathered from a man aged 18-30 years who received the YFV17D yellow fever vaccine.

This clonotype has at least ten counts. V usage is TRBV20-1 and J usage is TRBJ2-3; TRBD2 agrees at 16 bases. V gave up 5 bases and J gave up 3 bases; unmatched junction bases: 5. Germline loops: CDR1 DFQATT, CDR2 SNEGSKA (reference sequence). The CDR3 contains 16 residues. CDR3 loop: CSAGTSGGAGTDTQYF. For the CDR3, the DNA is TGCAGTGCTGGGACTAGCGGGGGGGCGGGGACAGATACGCAGTATTTT.

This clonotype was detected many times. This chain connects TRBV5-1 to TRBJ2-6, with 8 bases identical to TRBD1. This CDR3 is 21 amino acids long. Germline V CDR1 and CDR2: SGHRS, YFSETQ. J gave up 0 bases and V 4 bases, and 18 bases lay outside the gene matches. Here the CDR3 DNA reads TGCGCCAGCAGCCCGTACAGGGGGAGAACTACGCTGGGCTCTGGGGCCAACGTCCTGACTTTC. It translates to CASSPYRGRTTLGSGANVLTF.

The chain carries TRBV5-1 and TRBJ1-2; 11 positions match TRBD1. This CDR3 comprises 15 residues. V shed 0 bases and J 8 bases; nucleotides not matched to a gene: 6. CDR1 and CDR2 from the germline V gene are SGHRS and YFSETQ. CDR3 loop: CASSLAGTGGEGYTF. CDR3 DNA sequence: TGCGCCAGCAGCTTGGCCGGGACAGGGGGGGAAGGCTACACCTTC.

CDR3 in amino acids: CASSSGQSSEQYV. The CDR3, as DNA: TGCGCCAGCAGCAGCGGACAGTCCTCCGAGCAGTACGTC. This rearrangement joins TRBV5-1 to TRBJ2-7; possibly TRBD1 for D (6 bases). CDR3 length: 13 residues. Germline V gene lookup returns CDR1 SGHRS and CDR2 YFSETQ.

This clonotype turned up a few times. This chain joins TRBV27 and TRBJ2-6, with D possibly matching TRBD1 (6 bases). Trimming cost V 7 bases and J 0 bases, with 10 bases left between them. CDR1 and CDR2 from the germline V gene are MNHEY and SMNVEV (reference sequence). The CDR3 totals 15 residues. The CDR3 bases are TGTGCCAGCAAGCAGGGGAGCTCTGGGGCCAACGTCCTGACTTTC. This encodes CASKQGSSGANVLTF.

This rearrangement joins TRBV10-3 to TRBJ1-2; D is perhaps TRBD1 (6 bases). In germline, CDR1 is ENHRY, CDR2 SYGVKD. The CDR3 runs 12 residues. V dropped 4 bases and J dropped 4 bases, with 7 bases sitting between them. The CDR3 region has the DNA TGTGCCATCAGTGGACAGGCCTATGGCTACACCTTC. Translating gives CAISGQAYGYTF.

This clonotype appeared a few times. Here the CDR3 reads CASSYSLDKDTEAFF. In DNA, the CDR3 is TGTGCCAGCAGTTACTCTTTAGACAAGGACACTGAAGCTTTCTTT. The chain links TRBV6-2 or TRBV6-3 to TRBJ1-1, with D unclear. CDR1 and CDR2 (germline): MNHEY, SVGEGT. The CDR3 runs to 15 residues. Trimming cost V 0 bases and J 3 bases, with 11 bases left between them.

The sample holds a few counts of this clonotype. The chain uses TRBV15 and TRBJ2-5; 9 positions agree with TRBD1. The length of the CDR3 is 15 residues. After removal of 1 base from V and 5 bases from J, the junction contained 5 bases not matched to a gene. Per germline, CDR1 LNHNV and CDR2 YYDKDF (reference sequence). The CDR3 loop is CATSRGDRAWETQYF. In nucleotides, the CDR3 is TGTGCCACCAGCAGAGGGGACAGGGCATGGGAGACCCAGTACTTC. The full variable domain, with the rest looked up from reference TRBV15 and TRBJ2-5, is DAMVIQNPRYQVTQFGKPVTLSCSQTLNHNVMYWYQQKSSQAPKLLFHYYDKDFNNEADTPDNFQSRRPNTSFCFLDIRSPGLGDTAMYLCATSRGDRAWETQYFGPGTRLLVL.

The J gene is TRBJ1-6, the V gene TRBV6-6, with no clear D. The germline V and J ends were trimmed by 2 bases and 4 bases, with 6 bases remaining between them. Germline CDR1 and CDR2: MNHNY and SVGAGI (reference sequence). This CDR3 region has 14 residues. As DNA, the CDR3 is TGTGCCAGCAGTTACGCCCGATATAATTCACCCCTCCACTTT. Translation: CASSYARYNSPLHF.

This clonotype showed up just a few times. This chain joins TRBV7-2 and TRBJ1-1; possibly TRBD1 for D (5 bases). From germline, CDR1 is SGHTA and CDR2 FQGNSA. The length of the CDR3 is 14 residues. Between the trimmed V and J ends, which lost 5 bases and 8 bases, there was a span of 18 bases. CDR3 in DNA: TGTGCCAGCAGCCTCGACAGAGGAGCGTTAGAAGCTTTCTTT. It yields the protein CASSLDRGALEAFF.

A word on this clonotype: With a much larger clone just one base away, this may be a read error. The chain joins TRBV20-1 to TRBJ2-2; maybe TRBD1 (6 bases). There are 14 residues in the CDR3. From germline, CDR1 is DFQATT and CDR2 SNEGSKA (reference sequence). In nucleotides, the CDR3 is TGCAGAGCTAGAGGGTTAGGGGGCACCGGGGAGCTGTTTTTT. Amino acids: CRARGLGGTGELFF.

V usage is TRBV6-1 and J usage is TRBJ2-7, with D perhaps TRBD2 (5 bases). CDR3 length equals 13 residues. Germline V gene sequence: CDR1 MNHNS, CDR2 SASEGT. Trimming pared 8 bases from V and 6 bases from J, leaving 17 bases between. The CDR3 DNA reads TGTGCCAGCTCCATCGGGGTTTCTTCCGAGCAGTACGTC. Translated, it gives CASSIGVSSEQYV.

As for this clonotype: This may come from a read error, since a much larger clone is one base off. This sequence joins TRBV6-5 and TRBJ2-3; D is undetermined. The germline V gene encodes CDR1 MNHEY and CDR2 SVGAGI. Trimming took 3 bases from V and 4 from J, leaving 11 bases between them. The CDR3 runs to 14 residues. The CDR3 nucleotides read TGTGCCAGCAGTTATGGGTGTATGGCAGATACGCAGTATTTT. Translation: CASSYGCMADTQYF.

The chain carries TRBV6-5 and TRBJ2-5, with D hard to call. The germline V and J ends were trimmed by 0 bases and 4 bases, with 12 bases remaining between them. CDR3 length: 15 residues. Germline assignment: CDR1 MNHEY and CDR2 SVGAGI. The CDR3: CASSYSIGRVETQYF. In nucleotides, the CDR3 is TGTGCCAGCAGTTACTCGATTGGCAGAGTAGAGACCCAGTACTTC.

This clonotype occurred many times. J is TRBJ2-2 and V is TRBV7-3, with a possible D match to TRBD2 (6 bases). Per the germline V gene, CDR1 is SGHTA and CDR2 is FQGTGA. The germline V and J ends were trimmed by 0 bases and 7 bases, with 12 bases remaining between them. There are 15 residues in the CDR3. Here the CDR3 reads CASSLTAPAGGELFF. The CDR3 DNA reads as TGTGCCAGCAGCTTAACGGCCCCAGCGGGCGGGGAGCTGTTTTTT.

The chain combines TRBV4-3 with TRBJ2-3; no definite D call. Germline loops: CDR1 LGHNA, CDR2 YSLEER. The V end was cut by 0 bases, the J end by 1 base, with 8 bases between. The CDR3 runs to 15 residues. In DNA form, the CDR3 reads TGCGCCAGCAGCCAAGACGGGCAGGGCACAGATACGCAGTATTTT. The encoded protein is CASSQDGQGTDTQYF.

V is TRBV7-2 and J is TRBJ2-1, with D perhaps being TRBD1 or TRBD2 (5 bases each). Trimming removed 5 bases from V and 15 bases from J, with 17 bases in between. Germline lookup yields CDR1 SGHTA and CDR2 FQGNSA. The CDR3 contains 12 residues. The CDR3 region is CASSQGQGEGFF. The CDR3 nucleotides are TGTGCCAGCAGCCAAGGGCAGGGAGAGGGGTTCTTC.

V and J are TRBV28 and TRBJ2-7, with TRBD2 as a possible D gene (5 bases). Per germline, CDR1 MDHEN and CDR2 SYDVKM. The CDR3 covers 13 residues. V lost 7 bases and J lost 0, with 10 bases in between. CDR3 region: CASKPGISYEQYV. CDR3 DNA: TGTGCCAGCAAACCGGGGATCTCCTACGAGCAGTACGTC.

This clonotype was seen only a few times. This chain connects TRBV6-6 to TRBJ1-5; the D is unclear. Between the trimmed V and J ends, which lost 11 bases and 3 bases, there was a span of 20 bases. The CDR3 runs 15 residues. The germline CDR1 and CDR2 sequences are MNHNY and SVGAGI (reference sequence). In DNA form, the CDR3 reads TGTGCCTGCCGGTTTGAGGTCTCTTTCAATCAGCCCCAGCATTTT. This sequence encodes CACRFEVSFNQPQHF.

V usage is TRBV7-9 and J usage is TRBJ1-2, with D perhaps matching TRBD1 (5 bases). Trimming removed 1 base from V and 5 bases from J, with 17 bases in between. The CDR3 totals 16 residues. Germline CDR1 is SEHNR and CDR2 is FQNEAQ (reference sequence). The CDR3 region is CASSLDPGTDTYGYTF. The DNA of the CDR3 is TGTGCCAGCAGCTTAGATCCAGGGACGGACACTTATGGCTACACCTTC. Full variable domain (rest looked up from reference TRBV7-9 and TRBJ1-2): DTGVSQNPRHKITKRGQNVTFRCDPISEHNRLYWYRQTLGQGPEFLTYFQNEAQLEKSRLLSDRFSAERPKGSFSTLEIQRTEQGDSAMYLCASSLDPGTDTYGYTFGSGTRLTVV.

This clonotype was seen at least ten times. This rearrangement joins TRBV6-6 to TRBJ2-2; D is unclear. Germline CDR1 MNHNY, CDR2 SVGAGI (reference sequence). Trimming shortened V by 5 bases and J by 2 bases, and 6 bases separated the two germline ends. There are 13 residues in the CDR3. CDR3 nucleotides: TGTGCCAGCAGTCCTAAAAACACCGGGGAGCTGTTTTTT. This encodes CASSPKNTGELFF.

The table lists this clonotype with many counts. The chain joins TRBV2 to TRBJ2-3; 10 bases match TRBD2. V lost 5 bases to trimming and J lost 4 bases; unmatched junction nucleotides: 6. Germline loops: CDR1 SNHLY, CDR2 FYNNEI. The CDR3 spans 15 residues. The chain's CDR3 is CASSQKRGGPDTQYF. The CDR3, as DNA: TGTGCCAGCAGTCAAAAGCGGGGGGGCCCAGATACGCAGTATTTT.

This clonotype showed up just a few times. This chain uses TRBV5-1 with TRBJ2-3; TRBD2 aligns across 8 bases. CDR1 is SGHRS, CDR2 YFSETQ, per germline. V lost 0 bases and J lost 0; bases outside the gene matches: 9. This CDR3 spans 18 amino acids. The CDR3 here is CASSLDLAGTSSTDTQYF. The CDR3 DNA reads TGCGCCAGCAGCTTGGATCTAGCGGGTACGTCTAGCACAGATACGCAGTATTTT.

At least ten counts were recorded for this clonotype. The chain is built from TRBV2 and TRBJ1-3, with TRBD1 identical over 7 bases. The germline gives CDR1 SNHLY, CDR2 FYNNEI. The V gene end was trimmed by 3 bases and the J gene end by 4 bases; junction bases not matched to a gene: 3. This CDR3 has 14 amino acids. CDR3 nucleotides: TGTGCCAGCAGTGAGACAGGGATCGGAAACACCATATATTTT. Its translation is CASSETGIGNTIYF. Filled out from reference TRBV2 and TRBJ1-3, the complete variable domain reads EPEVTQTPSHQVTQMGQEVILRCVPISNHLYFYWYRQILGQKVEFLVSFYNNEISEKSEIFDDQFSVERPDGSNFTLKIRSTKLEDSAMYFCASSETGIGNTIYFGEGSWLTVV.

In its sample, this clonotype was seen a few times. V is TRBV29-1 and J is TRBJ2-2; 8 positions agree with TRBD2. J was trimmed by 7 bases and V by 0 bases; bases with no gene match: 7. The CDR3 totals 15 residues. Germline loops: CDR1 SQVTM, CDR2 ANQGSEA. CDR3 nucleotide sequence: TGCAGCGTTGAAGAAGGGCGGGGGGAGAACGGGGAGCTGTTTTTT. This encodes CSVEEGRGENGELFF.

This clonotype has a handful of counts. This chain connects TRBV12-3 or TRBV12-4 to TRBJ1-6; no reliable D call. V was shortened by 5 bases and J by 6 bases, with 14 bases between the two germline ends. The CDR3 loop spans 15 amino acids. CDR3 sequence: CASSRDTGINSPLHF. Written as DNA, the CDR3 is TGTGCCAGCAGTCGAGATACGGGCATTAATTCACCCCTCCACTTT.